A single sample gave rise to the 21 T cell receptor beta chains below, sequenced in a study of blood T cell repertoires in COVID-19. Only in-frame clones appear in the TCRdb table, and some are missing; sequencing was by immunoSEQ multiplex PCR. The sample includes about 180,000 clones, 80% of them seen just once. The specimen sequenced was PBMCs or T cells enriched from blood (not recorded which). The receptors stem from a man aged 60 to 69 who had been exposed to COVID-19.

CDR3 sequence (DNA): TGTGCCAGCAGCCCGGTCGATAGCGGGAGTGGGCAAGAGACCCAGTACTTC. Translating it yields CASSPVDSGSGQETQYF. The rearrangement uses TRBV5-5 and TRBJ2-5; 9 bases are shared with TRBD2. The CDR3 extends over 17 amino acids. CDR1 and CDR2 from the germline V gene are SGHKS and YYEKEE (reference sequence). The J segment lost 2 bases and the V segment lost 4 bases, leaving 12 bases of the junction unmatched.

The V gene is TRBV6-5, the J gene TRBJ2-6; D gene unclear. The V end lost 7 bases, the J end lost 1 base, and 8 bases lay between the germline ends. Germline-derived CDR1 and CDR2 are MNHEY and SVGAGI. The CDR3 has 14 residues. CDR3 sequence reads: CASTKNSGANVLTF. The CDR3 DNA is TGTGCCAGCACCAAAAATTCTGGGGCCAACGTCCTGACTTTC.

CDR3 nucleotide sequence: TGTGCCACCAGTCTTACCGGGACTAGCGGGAGGGGCTCCTACAATGAGCAGTTCTTC. Translation: CATSLTGTSGRGSYNEQFF. The chain recombines TRBV24-1 with TRBJ2-1, with 16 bases fitting TRBD2. The CDR3 is made up of 19 amino acids. Germline CDR1 and CDR2: KGHDR and SFDVKD. The junction had 7 bases not matched to a gene; V was cut back by 6 bases and J by 0 bases.

This chain uses TRBV11-2 with TRBJ2-3, with 10 bases aligning to TRBD2. The CDR3 is made up of 16 amino acids. Germline CDR1 and CDR2: SGHAT and FQNNGV. J lost 4 bases, V lost 3 bases, and 7 bases had no gene match. Here the CDR3 reads CASSFNSGRASDTQYF. As DNA, the CDR3 is TGTGCCAGCAGCTTTAACAGCGGGAGGGCCTCAGATACGCAGTATTTT.

V usage is TRBV9 and J usage is TRBJ1-5, with D perhaps matching TRBD1 (5 bases). The germline CDR1 and CDR2 sequences are SGDLS and YYNGEE. The ends were cut back, 4 bases at V and 2 bases at J, with 10 bases in the middle. The CDR3 extends over 14 amino acids. The CDR3 nucleotides are TGTGCCAGCAGCAACGGGGGTGGCAATCAGCCCCAGCATTTT. It translates to CASSNGGGNQPQHF.

This clone was seen only a few times. V gene TRBV29-1 combines with J gene TRBJ1-1; a weak D match, TRBD1 (5 bases). The V gene lost 4 bases and the J gene lost 1 base, with 10 bases spanning the gap. The CDR3 covers 13 residues. CDR1 is SQVTM and CDR2 is ANQGSEA in the germline V gene. The CDR3 DNA is TGCAGCGTTGGAGGACACCAGAACACTGAAGCTTTCTTT. Protein sequence: CSVGGHQNTEAFF.

The chain joins TRBV6-6 to TRBJ2-7; 8 nucleotides match TRBD1. V shed 6 bases and J 2 bases; nucleotides not matched to a gene: 6. The CDR3 sequence is 14 residues long. CDR1 MNHNY and CDR2 SVGAGI come from the germline V gene (reference sequence). The CDR3 sequence is CASRAGQGAYEQYF. The CDR3 nucleotides read TGTGCCAGCAGGGCTGGACAGGGCGCCTACGAGCAGTACTTC.

The rearrangement links TRBV11-2 to TRBJ2-2; D call uncertain. The V gene lost 5 bases and the J gene lost 1 base, with 8 bases spanning the gap. Germline loops: CDR1 SGHAT, CDR2 FQNNGV. This CDR3 comprises 14 residues. This chain's CDR3 is CASSPGVNTGELFF. The DNA of the CDR3 is TGTGCCAGCAGCCCCGGAGTGAACACCGGGGAGCTGTTTTTT.

V is TRBV6-5 and J is TRBJ2-7; possibly TRBD1 for D (5 bases). Germline CDR1 is MNHEY and CDR2 is SVGAGI. This CDR3 is 11 amino acids long. V lost 8 bases and J 6 bases, leaving 11 bases between the germline ends. The CDR3 DNA follows: TGTGCCAGCCGGATAGGGGCCGAGCAGTACTTC. Residues: CASRIGAEQYF.

V usage is TRBV6-2 or TRBV6-3 and J usage is TRBJ1-3, with 7 positions matching TRBD1. Germline values: CDR1 MNHEY, CDR2 SVGEGT. V gave up 4 bases and J gave up 4 bases; unmatched junction bases: 4. This CDR3 contains 14 residues. The CDR3 reads CASSSGTAGNTIYF. CDR3 coding DNA: TGTGCCAGCAGTTCCGGGACAGCGGGAAACACCATATATTTT.

The rearrangement links TRBV6-4 to TRBJ2-3, with D hard to call. V lost 3 bases and J lost 5, with 9 bases in between. The CDR3 loop spans 13 amino acids. The germline gives CDR1 MRHNA, CDR2 SNTAGT. The CDR3 bases are TGTGCCAGCAGTGAGGGTCGAGGAGATACGCAGTATTTT. This gives the protein CASSEGRGDTQYF.

The CDR3 DNA follows: TGTGCCAGTAGTGCCCACACAGGGCTGAGCAATCAGCCCCAGCATTTT. Protein product: CASSAHTGLSNQPQHF. The V gene is TRBV19, the J gene TRBJ1-5; perhaps TRBD1 as D (6 bases). Trimming cost V 5 bases and J 1 base, with 15 bases left between them. CDR3 size: 16 residues. In germline, CDR1 is LNHDA, CDR2 SQIVND (reference sequence).

Of note for this clone: The same CDR3 is also encoded by other DNA sequences in this sample. The J gene is TRBJ1-5, the V gene TRBV12-3 or TRBV12-4; no firm D call. The CDR3 contains 12 residues. Trimming removed 3 bases at V and 6 bases at J, with 6 bases between. DNA for the CDR3: TGTGCCAGCAGTTTTAGCGGTCAGCCCCAGCATTTT. Residues: CASSFSGQPQHF.

The gene calls are TRBV24-1 and TRBJ1-5; 7 bases match TRBD1. The CDR3 loop spans 15 amino acids. Germline V gives CDR1 KGHDR, CDR2 SFDVKD. Trimming at V came to 4 bases and at J to 3 bases, leaving 5 bases not matched to a gene. The DNA of the CDR3 is TGTGCCACCAGTGAAACAGGGGCTCCCAATCAGCCCCAGCATTTT. It translates to CATSETGAPNQPQHF.

The V gene is TRBV30, the J gene TRBJ1-1, with D perhaps matching TRBD1 (6 bases). CDR1 is GTSNPN and CDR2 is SVGIG in the germline V gene (reference sequence). The CDR3 sequence is 12 residues long. V lost 1 base and J lost 4, with 7 bases in between. The DNA of the CDR3 is TGTGCCTGGAGTGACAGGGCCACTGAAGCTTTCTTT. It encodes CAWSDRATEAFF.

This clone is medium-sized within its sample. The chain employs TRBV18 and TRBJ2-5; D might be TRBD1 (6 bases). Germline V lookup: CDR1 KGHSH, CDR2 LQKENI. The CDR3 loop spans 15 amino acids. V shed 4 bases and J shed 6 bases, with 18 bases lying between them. The CDR3 loop reads CASSLDVVGAQTQYF. CDR3 in DNA: TGTGCCAGCTCACTCGACGTCGTGGGGGCGCAGACCCAGTACTTC. The full variable domain, in which reference TRBV18 and TRBJ2-5 provide the parts outside the CDR3, is NAGVMQNPRHLVRRRGQEARLRCSPMKGHSHVYWYRQLPEEGLKFMVYLQKENIIDESGMPKERFSAEFPKEGPSILRIQQVVRGDSAAYFCASSLDVVGAQTQYFGPGTRLLVL.

J is TRBJ2-6 and V is TRBV5-1, with TRBD1 as a possible D gene (5 bases). CDR1 is SGHRS, CDR2 YFSETQ, per germline. The length of the CDR3 is 16 residues. Between the trimmed V and J ends, which lost 4 bases and 0 bases, there was a span of 11 bases. CDR3 in DNA: TGCGCCAGCAGCGCTACAGGATTCTCTGGGGCCAACGTCCTGACTTTC. This sequence encodes CASSATGFSGANVLTF.

This clone was detected only once. V gene TRBV28 combines with J gene TRBJ1-2; 7 nucleotides align to TRBD1. The CDR3 sequence is 13 residues long. Germline assignment: CDR1 MDHEN and CDR2 SYDVKM. V shed 5 bases, J shed 3 bases, and the junction held 3 bases outside the gene matches. The CDR3 loop reads CASSLQGYYGYTF. Here the CDR3 DNA reads TGTGCCAGCAGTCTACAGGGGTACTATGGCTACACCTTC.

The sample holds one count of this clone. The chain has TRBV27 and TRBJ2-1, with D unclear. The V end was cut by 0 bases, the J end by 5 bases, with 11 bases between. The CDR3 loop spans 15 amino acids. Germline CDR1 reads MNHEY; CDR2 reads SMNVEV (reference sequence). CDR3 DNA sequence: TGTGCCAGCAGTTTATCGGCAGGATTAAACAATGAGCAGTTCTTC. Protein product: CASSLSAGLNNEQFF.

The chain uses TRBV12-5 and TRBJ2-5, with D tentatively TRBD2 (6 bases). Germline V CDR1 and CDR2: LGHNT, FRNRAP. Trimming took 6 bases from V and 5 from J, leaving 22 bases between them. The CDR3 runs 16 residues. CDR3 residues: CASGRAGTPRRETQYF. CDR3 DNA sequence: TGTGCTAGTGGCCGAGCCGGGACTCCCCGGAGGGAGACCCAGTACTTC.

The chain has TRBV7-9 and TRBJ2-6, with a possible D match to TRBD1 (6 bases). Trimming shortened V by 5 bases and J by 4 bases, and 15 bases separated the two germline ends. The CDR3 runs to 16 residues. The germline CDR1 and CDR2 sequences are SEHNR and FQNEAQ (reference sequence). CDR3 in amino acids: CASSRPRGVGANVLTF. CDR3 coding DNA: TGTGCCAGCAGCCGCCCCAGGGGAGTCGGGGCCAACGTCCTGACTTTC. The full variable domain, with the rest looked up from reference TRBV7-9 and TRBJ2-6, is DTGVSQNPRHKITKRGQNVTFRCDPISEHNRLYWYRQTLGQGPEFLTYFQNEAQLEKSRLLSDRFSAERPKGSFSTLEIQRTEQGDSAMYLCASSRPRGVGANVLTFGAGSRLTVL.